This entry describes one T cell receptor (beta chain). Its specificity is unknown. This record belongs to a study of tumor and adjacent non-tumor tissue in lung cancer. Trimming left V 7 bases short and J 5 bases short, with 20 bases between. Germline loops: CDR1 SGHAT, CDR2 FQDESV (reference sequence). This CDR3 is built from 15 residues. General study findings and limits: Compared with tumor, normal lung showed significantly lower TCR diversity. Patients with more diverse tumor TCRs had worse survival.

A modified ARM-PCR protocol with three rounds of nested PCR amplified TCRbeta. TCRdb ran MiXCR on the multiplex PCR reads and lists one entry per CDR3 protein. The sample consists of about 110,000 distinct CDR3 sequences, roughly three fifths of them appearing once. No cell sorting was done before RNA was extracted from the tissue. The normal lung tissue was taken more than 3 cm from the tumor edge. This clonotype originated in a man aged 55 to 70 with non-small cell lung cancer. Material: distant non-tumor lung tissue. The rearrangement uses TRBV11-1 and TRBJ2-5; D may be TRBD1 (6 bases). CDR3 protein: CASNFRTARRETQYF. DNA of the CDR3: TGTGCCAGCAACTTCAGGACAGCGCGCCGGGAGACCCAGTACTTC.